These 21 T cell receptor beta chains were all obtained from the same sample, sequenced in a study of technical replicates of blood from a handful of donors (dated 2017 in TCRdb). The library was produced with the immunoSEQ multiplex PCR assay. TCRdb limited this immuneACCESS table to in-frame rearrangements with V and J called. A share of clones is missing; checked studies link under half to unresolved V genes, and the rest is unexplained. This sample gives roughly 90,000 clones in total; 90% to 97% of them show up just once. Of the sample, roughly 0.39% is held by the ten largest clones. The specimen was T cells isolated from PBMCs. These TCRs come from a human donor in good health.

V usage is TRBV19 and J usage is TRBJ2-1; 11 nucleotides match TRBD1. V was pared by 7 bases and J by 8 bases, with 10 bases of the junction left unmatched. CDR3 length equals 15 residues. Germline CDR1 is LNHDA and CDR2 is SQIVND (reference sequence). CDR3 DNA sequence: TGTGCCAGTAAACTGGGACAGGGGGTATTTGATGAGCAGTTCTTC. Protein product: CASKLGQGVFDEQFF.

The rearrangement links TRBV7-2 to TRBJ2-3; D possibly corresponds to TRBD2 (5 bases). The ends were cut back, 6 bases at V and 5 bases at J, with 18 bases in the middle. Germline CDR1 SGHTA, CDR2 FQGNSA. This CDR3 has 15 residues. CDR3 coding DNA: TGTGCCAGCAGTTCCCGAGGAGGAGGAGGAGATACGCAGTATTTT. Its protein is CASSSRGGGGDTQYF. Drawing the rest from reference TRBV7-2 and TRBJ2-3, the complete variable domain is GAGVSQSPSNKVTEKGKDVELRCDPISGHTALYWYRQSLGQGLEFLIYFQGNSAPDKSGLPSDRFSAERTGGSVSTLTIQRTQQEDSAVYLCASSSRGGGGDTQYFGPGTRLTVL.

This chain joins TRBV6-5 and TRBJ1-1; a possible D gene is TRBD1 (5 bases). V was shortened by 4 bases and J by 4 bases, with 7 bases between the two germline ends. Germline V gene lookup returns CDR1 MNHEY and CDR2 SVGAGI. CDR3 length: 12 amino acids. CDR3 in amino acids: CASSLTVTEAFF. For the CDR3, the DNA is TGTGCCAGCAGTTTGACAGTCACTGAAGCTTTCTTT.

This clone was picked up a small number of times. The J gene is TRBJ2-5, the V gene TRBV27; weak D call: TRBD2 (6 bases). CDR3 length equals 13 residues. The germline V gene has CDR1 MNHEY and CDR2 SMNVEV (reference sequence). V lost 8 bases, J lost 5 bases, and 15 bases lay in between. The CDR3 loop reads CASRRALGETQYF. The CDR3 DNA reads TGTGCCAGCCGGAGGGCCCTCGGGGAGACCCAGTACTTC.

The sample holds one count of this clone. J is TRBJ2-1 and V is TRBV29-1; D is perhaps TRBD2 (6 bases). The germline V gene has CDR1 SQVTM and CDR2 ANQGSEA. This CDR3 is 13 amino acids long. V was trimmed by 6 bases and J by 6 bases, leaving 15 bases between them. CDR3: CSVGAGSPNEQFF. In nucleotides, the CDR3 is TGCAGCGTAGGGGCCGGGAGTCCCAATGAGCAGTTCTTC.

The gene calls are TRBV30 and TRBJ1-5; D call uncertain. Between the trimmed V and J ends, which lost 0 bases and 3 bases, there was a span of 12 bases. The CDR3 length is 15 residues. Germline V gene data show CDR1 as GTSNPN and CDR2 as SVGIG (reference sequence). In DNA, the CDR3 is TGTGCCTGGAGTGTTTCTAGGAGGGCCAATCAGCCCCAGCATTTT. This encodes CAWSVSRRANQPQHF.

This rearrangement joins TRBV19 to TRBJ2-6; the D is unclear. With 5 bases removed from V and 2 bases from J, the gap between germline ends came to 10 bases. The length of the CDR3 is 15 residues. Germline lookup yields CDR1 LNHDA and CDR2 SQIVND (reference sequence). CDR3 sequence: CASSEQSTGANVLTF. Written as DNA, the CDR3 is TGTGCCAGTAGTGAACAGTCCACTGGGGCCAACGTCCTGACTTTC.

J is TRBJ1-5 and V is TRBV15; TRBD1 might be the D (6 bases). Trimming removed 0 bases at V and 6 bases at J, with 12 bases between. This CDR3 has 15 residues. Per the germline V gene, CDR1 is LNHNV and CDR2 is YYDKDF (reference sequence). The CDR3 DNA reads TGTGCCACCAGCAGAGATTTACAGGGACCTCAGCCCCAGCATTTT. Residues: CATSRDLQGPQPQHF. The full variable domain, rest sourced from reference TRBV15 and TRBJ1-5, is DAMVIQNPRYQVTQFGKPVTLSCSQTLNHNVMYWYQQKSSQAPKLLFHYYDKDFNNEADTPDNFQSRRPNTSFCFLDIRSPGLGDTAMYLCATSRDLQGPQPQHFGDGTRLSIL.

The chain joins TRBV4-2 to TRBJ2-5, with D tentatively TRBD1 (6 bases). Germline lookup yields CDR1 LGHNA and CDR2 YNFKEQ. Trimming shortened V by 0 bases and J by 8 bases, and 13 bases separated the two germline ends. This CDR3 region has 14 residues. CDR3 sequence (DNA): TGTGCCAGCAGCCAAGACAAGGGGGTAGGAACCCAGTACTTC. Its translation is CASSQDKGVGTQYF.

This rearrangement joins TRBV21-1 to TRBJ2-5; the table's D call, TRBD2, was not checked against the DNA. TRBV21-1 is described as a pseudogene. The CDR3 is made up of 17 amino acids. The CDR3 loop is CASSARGLAGGGETQYF. Written as DNA, the CDR3 is TGTGCCAGCAGCGCCAGGGGACTAGCGGGAGGAGGGGAGACCCAGTACTTC.

This chain connects TRBV27 to TRBJ2-7; D perhaps matches TRBD1 (6 bases). V was shortened by 7 bases and J by 0 bases, with 19 bases between the two germline ends. The CDR3 runs to 16 residues. The germline CDR1 and CDR2 sequences are MNHEY and SMNVEV (reference sequence). The chain's CDR3 is CASTHSTGTISYEQYF. For the CDR3, the DNA is TGTGCCAGCACCCATTCGACAGGAACCATCTCCTACGAGCAGTACTTC.

The V call is TRBV7-2, the J call TRBJ2-2; 7 bases are shared with TRBD2. The CDR3 sequence is 16 residues long. Looked up from germline, CDR1 is SGHTA and CDR2 is FQGNSA. With 3 bases clipped from V and 4 bases from J, the junction kept 8 bases outside the gene matches. CDR3 DNA: TGTGCCAGCAGCTTTTATGTTGTAGCGGGCACCGGGGAGCTGTTTTTT. Translation gives CASSFYVVAGTGELFF. Looking up the rest from reference TRBV7-2 and TRBJ2-2 gives the full variable domain: GAGVSQSPSNKVTEKGKDVELRCDPISGHTALYWYRQSLGQGLEFLIYFQGNSAPDKSGLPSDRFSAERTGGSVSTLTIQRTQQEDSAVYLCASSFYVVAGTGELFFGEGSRLTVL.

This chain connects TRBV7-2 to TRBJ1-5, with D unresolved. Trimming took 1 base from V and 0 from J, leaving 13 bases between them. The CDR3 totals 17 residues. Germline V gene data show CDR1 as SGHTA and CDR2 as FQGNSA. The DNA for the CDR3 is TGTGCCAGCAGCTTAGGAGTTGGGCAGTATAGCAATCAGCCCCAGCATTTT. Its translation: CASSLGVGQYSNQPQHF.

The rearrangement joins TRBV5-6 to TRBJ2-1, with 16 positions matching TRBD2. Germline assignment: CDR1 SGHDT and CDR2 YYEEEE. Trimming at V came to 4 bases and at J to 7 bases, leaving 8 bases not matched to a gene. The CDR3 has 17 amino acids. The CDR3 region has the DNA TGTGCCAGCAGCAGGATGGGACTAGCGGGAGGGATTAATGAGCAGTTCTTC. Protein sequence: CASSRMGLAGGINEQFF.

J is TRBJ2-7 and V is TRBV27, with 7 bases matching TRBD2. The CDR3 contains 13 residues. Losses at the gene ends were 2 bases for V and 5 bases for J; bases not matched to a gene: 3. CDR1 MNHEY and CDR2 SMNVEV come from the germline V gene (reference sequence). As DNA, the CDR3 is TGTGCCAGCAGTTTAGCGGGAGCCAACGAGCAGTACTTC. Residues: CASSLAGANEQYF.

The V and J genes are TRBV2 and TRBJ1-3; no clear D gene. Germline V lookup: CDR1 SNHLY, CDR2 FYNNEI. This CDR3 spans 14 amino acids. Trimming took off 6 bases at V and 0 bases at J, with 9 bases between the two ends. CDR3 nucleotide sequence: TGTGCCAGCAGAACAGTGAACTCTGGAAACACCATATATTTT. It is translated as CASRTVNSGNTIYF.

The chain employs TRBV7-6 and TRBJ2-1; 11 bases line up with TRBD2. The junction had 14 bases not matched to a gene; V was cut back by 5 bases and J by 8 bases. The CDR3 spans 17 residues. Germline V lookup: CDR1 SGHVS, CDR2 FNYEAQ. Here the CDR3 reads CASSLRTSGSIVDEQFF. CDR3 bases: TGTGCCAGCAGCCTAAGAACTAGCGGGAGTATTGTGGATGAGCAGTTCTTC.

The chain carries TRBV5-4 and TRBJ2-7, with D perhaps TRBD2 (6 bases). CDR3 length equals 13 residues. The germline V and J ends were trimmed by 6 bases and 5 bases, with 15 bases remaining between them. Germline lookup yields CDR1 SGHNT and CDR2 YYREEE (reference sequence). The CDR3: CASTNRDWDEQYF. The CDR3 DNA is TGTGCCAGCACTAACCGGGACTGGGACGAGCAGTACTTC.

This clone showed up just once. This rearrangement joins TRBV19 to TRBJ2-7; a weak D match, TRBD2 (5 bases). Per the germline V gene, CDR1 is LNHDA and CDR2 is SQIVND (reference sequence). This CDR3 is built from 15 residues. V lost 5 bases and J lost 5, with 19 bases in between. CDR3 residues: CASSSDWVSSHEQYF. The DNA for the CDR3 is TGTGCCAGTAGTTCGGACTGGGTCTCAAGCCACGAGCAGTACTTC.

The rearrangement uses TRBV23-1 and TRBJ1-5; no firm D call. TRBV23-1 is assigned to the ORF class and has an uncertain function. Trimming took off 5 bases at V and 4 bases at J, with 6 bases between the two ends. The CDR3 runs 12 residues. CDR3 sequence: CASSFGNQPQHF. CDR3 coding DNA: TGCGCCAGCAGTTTCGGTAATCAGCCCCAGCATTTT.

The chain combines TRBV27 with TRBJ2-1; the match to TRBD2 covers 11 bases. There are 15 residues in the CDR3. Trimming removed 5 bases from V and 7 bases from J; junction bases left unmatched: 7. Per the germline V gene, CDR1 is MNHEY and CDR2 is SMNVEV (reference sequence). CDR3 nucleotide sequence: TGTGCCAGCAGTGTACTAGCGGGAGAAAGTAATGAGCAGTTCTTC. Its protein product is CASSVLAGESNEQFF.